This T cell receptor beta chain came from a study of beta chain features in type 1 diabetes. Findings and caveats of the study: In patients and controls equally, PCR might favor templates that are shorter. TCRB CDR3s from Type 1 diabetes patients were moderately but significantly shorter in all four CD4+ subsets. Patients with type 1 diabetes carried fewer insertions and had more deletions at their VDJ junctions.

Every bit of the isolated RNA underwent reverse transcription, so sequencing read expressed TCRB transcripts. TCRdb's copy holds only in-frame clones and misses some; the assay was immunoSEQ multiplex PCR. The table includes over 600,000 clones, around an eighth detected once. Concerning this clone: Its specificity is unknown.

Sorting with CD45RO/CCR7/CD25/CD127/CD95/CD27 yielded naive, central memory, regulatory and stem-like memory CD4+ cells. CDR3 length: 15 amino acids. V lost 5 bases to trimming and J lost 0 bases, with 10 bases between them. Germline CDR1 SGHTA, CDR2 FQGNSA. Sequencing was done on a sample of naive CD4+ T cells from blood. The TCR sequence derives from a man younger than 40 with type 1 diabetes. The chain combines TRBV7-2 with TRBJ1-4, with TRBD1 as a possible D gene (6 bases). CDR3 in DNA: TGTGCCAGCAGCCAGTGGACAGCAACTAATGAAAAACTGTTTTTT. This translates into CASSQWTATNEKLFF.